The TCR beta chain under discussion was sequenced for a study of T cells in localized non-small cell lung cancer. As for this clone: Its specificity is not known.

Trimming took 2 bases from V and 8 from J, leaving 12 bases between them. The CDR3 sequence is 13 residues long. Germline CDR1 MDHEN, CDR2 SYDVKM. Regarding the study as a whole: Uninvolved neighboring lung showed the greatest T cell clonality, exceeding tumor. With higher T cell density in blood came longer overall survival.

Sequencing used immunoSEQ multiplex PCR; TCRdb keeps in-frame clones, though not all of them. The table lists roughly 5,400 clones, 35% of them singletons, with around 8.2% in the top ten. The V call is TRBV28, the J call TRBJ1-2, with D maybe TRBD1 (5 bases). The sample here was lung tumor tissue, taken before any cancer treatment. The origin of this receptor is a male donor aged 60 or older with stage I squamous cell lung carcinoma. The CDR3 DNA sequence: TGTGCCAGCAGTTTAACTCAGGGACTAGGCTACACCTTC. Translation gives CASSLTQGLGYTF.